This T cell receptor (beta chain) is from a study of immune cell composition in non-small cell lung cancer. Study-level results: Tumour TCR-beta clonality was not significantly tied to smoking pack-years. Tumour-associated clones >0.5% occurred in approximately 31% of adenocarcinomas, about three quarters of squamous.

V shed 5 bases, J shed 5 bases, and the junction held 9 bases outside the gene matches. This CDR3 region has 16 residues. Germline V gene lookup returns CDR1 SGHTA and CDR2 FQGNSA. Normal lung sampling was at least 3 cm from the tumour, as distant as possible. Here immunoSEQ multiplex PCR was the method, and the copy in TCRdb shows in-frame clones only, minus some. The table records about 3,300 clones, about three quarters of them present only once. As concerns this clone: The antigen remains unidentified.

This sequence joins TRBV7-2 and TRBJ2-2; 9 bases align to TRBD1. Material for sequencing was non-adjacent lung tissue. This receptor was taken from a human donor with non-small cell lung cancer. The CDR3 loop is CASSPTGQGRTGELFF. The DNA for the CDR3 is TGTGCCAGCAGCCCGACCGGACAGGGGAGGACCGGGGAGCTGTTTTTT.